This T cell receptor beta chain was sequenced for a study of shared clonotypes between healthy human individuals. Findings and limits, study-wide: Generally, naive subsets (rather than memory subsets) showed larger estimated richness.

Investigators divided CD4+ cells into CD45RA+ naive and CD45RA-negative memory subsets. With regard to this clone: The target antigen is unknown.

The assay was carried out at the deep level. The table came from immunoSEQ multiplex PCR; TCRdb's copy has only in-frame clones and leaves some out. The data hold under 1,100,000 clones, with about 76% observed a single time. V was shortened by 1 base and J by 2 bases, with 9 bases between the two germline ends. CDR1 ENHRY and CDR2 SYGVKD come from the germline V gene. The CDR3 is 15 amino acids. The sequencing sample was made of memory CD4+ T cells sorted from blood. The sample's subset: CD45RA-negative fraction. The chain carries TRBV10-3 and TRBJ2-1, with D perhaps matching TRBD1 or TRBD2 (5 bases each). The receptor comes from a man between 18 and 29 years old in good health. The CDR3 region is CAISEWGSPYNEQFF. As DNA, the CDR3 is TGTGCCATCAGTGAGTGGGGGAGCCCCTACAATGAGCAGTTCTTC.